The 17 T cell receptor beta chains presented below share a single source sample, sequenced in a study of shared clonotypes between healthy human individuals. CD8 cells regarded as naive lacked CD45RO, were positively chosen for CCR7, and omitted terminally differentiated effector memory CD45RA+ cells. Only in-frame clones appear in the TCRdb table, and some are missing; sequencing was by immunoSEQ multiplex PCR. The sample has around 2.1 million clones, roughly 91% seen once. The sample consisted of naive CD8+ T cells from PBMCs. These receptors all stem from a man younger than 35 in good health. Some clones in this sample may be carry-over from other donors' samples.

Only one count was recorded for this clone. CDR3 in amino acids: CASSYRNEQYF. The DNA for the CDR3 is TGTGCCAGCAGTTACCGGAACGAGCAGTACTTC. This rearrangement joins TRBV6-5 to TRBJ2-7; no clear D gene. The CDR3 contains 11 residues. V was shortened by 2 bases and J by 5 bases, with 4 bases between the two germline ends. Per the germline V gene, CDR1 is MNHEY and CDR2 is SVGAGI.

This clone came up once. The rearrangement uses TRBV27 and TRBJ2-1; 10 bases agree with TRBD2. The CDR3 is made up of 14 amino acids. Losses at the gene ends were 8 bases for V and 10 bases for J; bases not matched to a gene: 11. From germline, CDR1 is MNHEY and CDR2 SMNVEV (reference sequence). CDR3 protein: CASGSAGGIAEQFF. The DNA of the CDR3 is TGTGCCAGCGGATCAGCGGGGGGGATTGCCGAGCAGTTCTTC.

The V call is TRBV11-1, the J call TRBJ2-5, with 8 positions matching TRBD1. The CDR3 contains 16 residues. Germline CDR1 SGHAT, CDR2 FQDESV (reference sequence). V was clipped by 2 bases and J by 3 bases; unmatched bases: 8. The CDR3 loop reads CASSLRGRGREETQYF. The CDR3 bases are TGTGCCAGCAGCTTACGTGGCAGGGGGCGCGAAGAGACCCAGTACTTC.

As concerns this clone: The sample contains more than one DNA sequence encoding this CDR3. The CDR3 DNA reads TGTGCCAGCAGTCCCGGGCGGGGCTCCTACAATGAGCAGTTCTTC. Protein product: CASSPGRGSYNEQFF. The chain uses TRBV6-5 and TRBJ2-1, with D tentatively TRBD2 (6 bases). The CDR3 consists of 15 residues. The V end was cut by 5 bases, the J end by 0 bases, with 11 bases between. The germline CDR1 and CDR2 sequences are MNHEY and SVGAGI.

The chain links TRBV16 to TRBJ2-7; 7 bases are a match to TRBD2. From germline, CDR1 is KGHSY and CDR2 FQNENV. Trimming took 1 base from V and 3 from J; bases not matched to a gene: 9. The CDR3 extends over 16 amino acids. The CDR3 reads CASSQLRTGGDYEQYF. DNA for the CDR3: TGTGCCAGCAGCCAATTGAGGACGGGAGGCGACTACGAGCAGTACTTC.

This chain joins TRBV13 and TRBJ1-4, with a weak D call TRBD1 (5 bases). With 4 bases removed from V and 4 bases from J, the gap between germline ends came to 10 bases. CDR1 is PRHDT, CDR2 FYEKMQ, per germline (reference sequence). CDR3 length: 14 residues. The CDR3 reads CASSSGRINEKLFF. CDR3 coding DNA: TGTGCCAGCAGCTCGGGACGGATTAATGAAAAACTGTTTTTT.

This clone was observed a single time. CDR3 in DNA: TGTGCCAGCAGCTTGAACTCCTTGGCGAGTACTGAAGCTTTCTTT. It codes for CASSLNSLASTEAFF. The genes are TRBV7-2 and TRBJ1-1; D not resolved. Germline V gives CDR1 SGHTA, CDR2 FQGNSA. This CDR3 has 15 amino acids. The V end was cut by 3 bases, the J end by 5 bases, with 16 bases between.

Details on this clone: The same CDR3 is also encoded by other DNA sequences in this sample. The rearrangement uses TRBV9 and TRBJ2-7; D possibly matches TRBD1 or TRBD2 (5 bases each). V was shortened by 0 bases and J by 5 bases, with 6 bases between the two germline ends. The CDR3 covers 12 residues. The germline V gene has CDR1 SGDLS and CDR2 YYNGEE. CDR3 coding DNA: TGTGCCAGCAGCGTAGGGGGGAACGAGCAGTACTTC. Protein sequence: CASSVGGNEQYF.

The chain joins TRBV2 to TRBJ2-2; TRBD1 might be the D (5 bases). The CDR3 totals 15 residues. Germline CDR1 is SNHLY and CDR2 is FYNNEI. V was shortened by 8 bases and J by 7 bases, with 20 bases between the two germline ends. This CDR3 is CASWLPAQGVGELFF. For the CDR3, the DNA is TGTGCCAGCTGGTTACCCGCTCAGGGCGTCGGGGAGCTGTTTTTT.

This chain links TRBV29-1 with TRBJ1-2; D not certain. CDR1 is SQVTM and CDR2 is ANQGSEA in the germline V gene. Trimming cost V 3 bases and J 9 bases, with 8 bases left between them. The CDR3 covers 10 residues. CDR3 sequence reads: CSVDTASYTF. In DNA form, the CDR3 reads TGCAGCGTTGACACTGCTAGCTACACCTTC.

V is TRBV5-6 and J is TRBJ2-1; 10 bases map to TRBD2. CDR1 is SGHDT, CDR2 YYEEEE, per germline. The CDR3 sequence is 16 residues long. Trimming took 4 bases from V and 7 from J; bases not matched to a gene: 11. For the CDR3, the DNA is TGTGCCAGCAGCCTTTTACTAGCGGGATTCTCTAATGAGCAGTTCTTC. Its translation: CASSLLLAGFSNEQFF.

The chain combines TRBV27 with TRBJ2-6, with 7 bases identical to TRBD2. The V and J ends lost 3 bases and 4 bases, in that order; junction bases with no gene match: 9. The CDR3 extends over 17 amino acids. Germline-derived CDR1 and CDR2 are MNHEY and SMNVEV (reference sequence). The CDR3 loop is CASSLVPGGRGANVLTF. Here the CDR3 DNA reads TGTGCCAGCAGTTTGGTCCCCGGGGGGAGAGGGGCCAACGTCCTGACTTTC.

The J gene is TRBJ1-1, the V gene TRBV2; 7 bases match TRBD1. The V gene end was trimmed by 6 bases and the J gene end by 0 bases; junction bases not matched to a gene: 4. The CDR3 has 14 amino acids. Germline V gene sequence: CDR1 SNHLY, CDR2 FYNNEI. CDR3 DNA: TGTGCCAGCAGCCCCGGACAGGTGAACACTGAAGCTTTCTTT. It is translated as CASSPGQVNTEAFF.

The DNA for the CDR3 is TGTGCCAGCAGACCGGGTACTAGCGGCTACAATGAGCAGTTCTTC. Its protein is CASRPGTSGYNEQFF. This chain uses TRBV25-1 with TRBJ2-1; 8 bases align to TRBD2. Germline V CDR1 and CDR2: MGHDK, SYGVNS. This CDR3 contains 15 residues. The ends lost 6 bases at V and 3 bases at J; junction bases unmatched: 7.

This clone was seen a handful of times. Other DNA sequences in the sample encode the same CDR3. V is TRBV9 and J is TRBJ2-1; unclear D gene. From germline, CDR1 is SGDLS and CDR2 YYNGEE. This CDR3 contains 12 residues. The ends were cut back, 0 bases at V and 8 bases at J, with 6 bases in the middle. The CDR3 loop reads CASSVGVDEQFF. CDR3 nucleotides: TGTGCCAGCAGCGTAGGAGTGGATGAGCAGTTCTTC.

Concerning this clone: The same CDR3 can be traced to other DNA sequences in this sample. The chain uses TRBV11-2 and TRBJ2-7; no clear D. The V and J ends lost 3 bases and 5 bases respectively, with 2 bases between them. Looked up from germline, CDR1 is SGHAT and CDR2 is FQNNGV. This CDR3 region has 10 residues. CDR3 sequence reads: CASSLNEQYF. The DNA for the CDR3 is TGTGCCAGCAGCTTGAACGAGCAGTACTTC.

This clone was seen more than once but under ten times. In the same sample, other DNA sequences code for this CDR3. V usage is TRBV19 and J usage is TRBJ1-5; D is undetermined. The V end lost 3 bases, the J end lost 0 bases, and 9 bases lay between the germline ends. The germline V gene encodes CDR1 LNHDA and CDR2 SQIVND (reference sequence). This CDR3 contains 15 residues. CDR3 loop: CASSMYGYSNQPQHF. In DNA, the CDR3 is TGTGCCAGTAGTATGTACGGTTATAGCAATCAGCCCCAGCATTTT. The whole variable domain, filled in from reference TRBV19 and TRBJ1-5, reads DGGITQSPKYLFRKEGQNVTLSCEQNLNHDAMYWYRQDPGQGLRLIYYSQIVNDFQKGDIAEGYSVSREKKESFPLTVTSAQKNPTAFYLCASSMYGYSNQPQHFGDGTRLSIL.